The next 32 T cell receptor beta chains were all read from a single sample in a study of T cell responses to AZD1222 COVID-19 vaccine. Measured with immunoSEQ multiplex PCR; TCRdb has only the in-frame clones, and not every one. This sample yields 120,000 to 150,000 clones, of which about 92% are seen a single time; 1.9% belongs to the top ten. The sequencing used peripheral blood, collected on day 0 of AZD1222 vaccination. Receptors were obtained from an adult in good health.

With regard to this clone: Other DNA sequences within the sample encode an identical CDR3. This rearrangement joins TRBV5-4 to TRBJ2-1, with 11 bases fitting TRBD2. This CDR3 spans 14 amino acids. The V gene end was trimmed by 6 bases and the J gene end by 5 bases; junction bases not matched to a gene: 4. Germline CDR1 and CDR2: SGHNT and YYREEE (reference sequence). CDR3 coding DNA: TGTGCCAGCACTTTAGCGGGGGGGAACAATGAGCAGTTCTTC. This sequence encodes CASTLAGGNNEQFF.

V usage is TRBV6-5 and J usage is TRBJ2-3, with D perhaps matching TRBD1 or TRBD2 (6 bases each). V dropped 7 bases and J dropped 4 bases, with 18 bases sitting between them. The germline V gene has CDR1 MNHEY and CDR2 SVGAGI. CDR3 length equals 15 residues. The chain's CDR3 is CASTSGGGGADTQYF. CDR3 sequence (DNA): TGTGCCAGCACCTCCGGGGGCGGAGGCGCAGATACGCAGTATTTT.

This clone showed up just a few times. The chain uses TRBV19 and TRBJ1-2; D is possibly TRBD1 (5 bases). The CDR3 runs 15 residues. V lost 5 bases, J lost 13 bases, and 26 bases lay in between. Germline V gene lookup returns CDR1 LNHDA and CDR2 SQIVND (reference sequence). CDR3 bases: TGTGCCAGTAGTGCCCCACGTGGGACCGGTCTGCCTAGCACCTTC. It specifies CASSAPRGTGLPSTF.

This chain connects TRBV3-1 (or the pseudogene TRBV3-2) to TRBJ1-1; tentative D call: TRBD1 (6 bases). Between the trimmed V and J ends, which lost 0 bases and 8 bases, there was a span of 10 bases. Germline lookup yields CDR1 LGHDT and CDR2 YNNKEL (reference sequence). This CDR3 has 13 amino acids. The CDR3 spells CASSQDVDSEAFF. CDR3 sequence (DNA): TGTGCCAGCAGCCAAGATGTGGACAGCGAAGCTTTCTTT.

The V gene is TRBV7-2, the J gene TRBJ1-2; no clear D. Germline loops: CDR1 SGHTA, CDR2 FQGNSA. The V end lost 4 bases, the J end lost 8 bases, and 11 bases lay between the germline ends. The CDR3 length is 12 residues. The CDR3 protein is CASSSGGVGYTF. The DNA for the CDR3 is TGTGCCAGCAGCTCCGGTGGTGTAGGCTACACCTTC. Full variable domain (remainder filled in from reference TRBV7-2 and TRBJ1-2): GAGVSQSPSNKVTEKGKDVELRCDPISGHTALYWYRQSLGQGLEFLIYFQGNSAPDKSGLPSDRFSAERTGGSVSTLTIQRTQQEDSAVYLCASSSGGVGYTFGSGTRLTVV.

The chain links TRBV7-9 to TRBJ1-2; 9 bases are a match to TRBD1. The V gene end was trimmed by 1 base and the J gene end by 7 bases; junction bases not matched to a gene: 4. Germline V lookup: CDR1 SEHNR, CDR2 FQNEAQ (reference sequence). This CDR3 spans 14 amino acids. The CDR3 loop is CASSLDRGRGGYTF. Here the CDR3 DNA reads TGTGCCAGCAGCTTAGACAGGGGGCGAGGTGGCTACACCTTC.

The genes are TRBV6-5 and TRBJ2-1, with 7 nucleotides matching TRBD1. With V trimmed by 2 bases and J by 2 bases, 3 bases remained unmatched. This CDR3 comprises 15 residues. CDR1 MNHEY and CDR2 SVGAGI come from the germline V gene. The DNA of the CDR3 is TGTGCCAGCAGTTACCGACAGGGCCCCTACAATGAGCAGTTCTTC. This encodes CASSYRQGPYNEQFF.

The chain employs TRBV30 and TRBJ2-5, with 12 bases aligning to TRBD2. V was clipped by 0 bases and J by 5 bases; unmatched bases: 13. CDR3 length: 18 amino acids. Looked up from germline, CDR1 is GTSNPN and CDR2 is SVGIG (reference sequence). The CDR3 DNA reads TGTGCCTGGAGTGTAGGGTTATCTAGCGGGAGGGCCCGGGAGACCCAGTACTTC. It is translated as CAWSVGLSSGRARETQYF.

V and J are TRBV19 and TRBJ1-5; D not certain. The CDR3 consists of 14 residues. Germline assignment: CDR1 LNHDA and CDR2 SQIVND (reference sequence). V was cut by 1 base and J by 9 bases, with 13 bases left in between. The CDR3 coding sequence is TGTGCCAGTAGTATAGTCCCCAATCGTCTGCCCCAGCATTTT. Amino acids: CASSIVPNRLPQHF.

The CDR3 loop reads CASRPNPTSGGAQYF. The CDR3 nucleotides read TGTGCCAGCAGGCCGAACCCCACTAGCGGGGGGGCCCAGTACTTC. The chain is built from TRBV2 and TRBJ2-5; 13 bases map to TRBD2. There are 15 residues in the CDR3. Germline CDR1 is SNHLY and CDR2 is FYNNEI. The V and J ends lost 6 bases and 9 bases, in that order; junction bases with no gene match: 10.

This clone was seen a few times. The chain has TRBV18 and TRBJ2-7; the match to TRBD2 covers 9 bases. J gave up 0 bases and V 4 bases, and 7 bases lay outside the gene matches. The germline V gene has CDR1 KGHSH and CDR2 LQKENI. The CDR3 covers 16 residues. The CDR3 nucleotides are TGTGCCAGCTCACGGGTCAGCGGGGGGAGCTCCTACGAGCAGTACTTC. Its protein is CASSRVSGGSSYEQYF. Together with reference TRBV18 and TRBJ2-7, the CDR3 gives the full variable domain: NAGVMQNPRHLVRRRGQEARLRCSPMKGHSHVYWYRQLPEEGLKFMVYLQKENIIDESGMPKERFSAEFPKEGPSILRIQQVVRGDSAAYFCASSRVSGGSSYEQYFGPGTRLTVT.

The CDR3, as DNA: TGTGCCAGCAGTTACTCGTGGGGCAGGGGGTCCGGCGAGCAGTACTTC. As protein: CASSYSWGRGSGEQYF. This chain joins TRBV6-5 and TRBJ2-7; 7 bases align to TRBD1. The germline CDR1 and CDR2 sequences are MNHEY and SVGAGI. The CDR3 has 16 residues. Trimming cost V 0 bases and J 6 bases; bases outside gene matches: 11.

V is TRBV25-1 and J is TRBJ1-1; D is unresolved. The V gene's germline CDR1 is MGHDK and CDR2 SYGVNS. The V and J ends lost 7 bases and 7 bases respectively, with 10 bases between them. The CDR3 is 11 amino acids. The CDR3 loop is CASTAFGEAFF. For the CDR3, the DNA is TGTGCCAGCACGGCTTTCGGTGAAGCTTTCTTT.

This sequence joins TRBV7-9 and TRBJ1-1; no clear D. CDR1 is SEHNR, CDR2 FQNEAQ, per germline (reference sequence). Trimming left V 5 bases short and J 6 bases short, with 13 bases between. The CDR3 contains 13 residues. For the CDR3, the DNA is TGTGCCAGCAGCCTACAATCACTCGCTGAAGCTTTCTTT. It translates to CASSLQSLAEAFF.

The chain joins TRBV2 to TRBJ1-1, with D possibly TRBD1 on 5 matching bases. Germline assignment: CDR1 SNHLY and CDR2 FYNNEI. This CDR3 is built from 14 residues. The germline V and J ends were trimmed by 3 bases and 3 bases, with 11 bases remaining between them. Here the CDR3 reads CASSDRARDTEAFF. In nucleotides, the CDR3 is TGTGCCAGCAGTGACAGGGCGCGGGACACTGAAGCTTTCTTT. Combining the CDR3 with reference TRBV2 and TRBJ1-1 gives the whole variable domain EPEVTQTPSHQVTQMGQEVILRCVPISNHLYFYWYRQILGQKVEFLVSFYNNEISEKSEIFDDQFSVERPDGSNFTLKIRSTKLEDSAMYFCASSDRARDTEAFFGQGTRLTVV.

The V call is TRBV29-1, the J call TRBJ2-3; D is unclear. Looked up from germline, CDR1 is SQVTM and CDR2 is ANQGSEA. Trimming stripped 5 bases from V and 2 bases from J, with 17 bases between. The CDR3 sequence is 15 residues long. The CDR3: CSVFAGGGHTDTQYF. Written as DNA, the CDR3 is TGCAGCGTTTTCGCCGGTGGTGGCCACACAGATACGCAGTATTTT.

The chain is built from TRBV6-5 and TRBJ1-2; weak D call: TRBD1 (6 bases). Trimming shortened V by 0 bases and J by 4 bases, and 9 bases separated the two germline ends. Germline CDR1 MNHEY, CDR2 SVGAGI. The CDR3 has 14 amino acids. The CDR3 protein is CASSYSSTGYGYTF. CDR3 coding DNA: TGTGCCAGCAGTTACTCATCGACAGGCTATGGCTACACCTTC.

The V call is TRBV7-3, the J call TRBJ2-1; 10 nucleotides match TRBD1. Unmatched junction bases numbered 5, after V lost 8 bases and J lost 4 bases. CDR3 length: 14 amino acids. Germline values: CDR1 SGHTA, CDR2 FQGTGA. The CDR3 here is CASSRTGGYNEQFF. The CDR3 DNA is TGTGCCAGCTCTCGGACAGGGGGTTACAATGAGCAGTTCTTC. Together with reference TRBV7-3 and TRBJ2-1, the CDR3 gives the full variable domain: GAGVSQTPSNKVTEKGKYVELRCDPISGHTALYWYRQSLGQGPEFLIYFQGTGAADDSGLPNDRFFAVRPEGSVSTLKIQRTERGDSAVYLCASSRTGGYNEQFFGPGTRLTVL.

This clone was recorded only once. The chain carries TRBV2 and TRBJ2-7; 7 nucleotides agree with TRBD1. This CDR3 spans 11 amino acids. Germline V lookup: CDR1 SNHLY, CDR2 FYNNEI. With V trimmed by 7 bases and J by 3 bases, 0 bases remained unmatched. This chain's CDR3 is CASTGGYEQYF. The CDR3 DNA follows: TGTGCCAGCACAGGGGGCTACGAGCAGTACTTC. The variable domain in full, completed from reference TRBV2 and TRBJ2-7, reads EPEVTQTPSHQVTQMGQEVILRCVPISNHLYFYWYRQILGQKVEFLVSFYNNEISEKSEIFDDQFSVERPDGSNFTLKIRSTKLEDSAMYFCASTGGYEQYFGPGTRLTVT.

This sequence joins TRBV19 and TRBJ2-3; TRBD2 agrees at 11 bases. This CDR3 region has 15 residues. After removal of 6 bases from V and 5 bases from J, the junction contained 7 bases not matched to a gene. Germline V gives CDR1 LNHDA, CDR2 SQIVND (reference sequence). The CDR3 loop is CASSLAGGVGDTQYF. The DNA of the CDR3 is TGTGCCAGTAGCTTAGCGGGAGGGGTTGGAGATACGCAGTATTTT.

Here the CDR3 reads CASSEQGYTEAFF. The CDR3 nucleotides are TGTGCCAGCAGCGAACAGGGGTACACTGAAGCTTTCTTT. The chain links TRBV14 to TRBJ1-1; 7 bases match TRBD1. V lost 5 bases, J lost 3 bases, and 3 bases stayed unmatched. Germline V gene sequence: CDR1 SGHDN, CDR2 FVKESK. This CDR3 region has 13 residues.

The CDR3 DNA reads TGTGCTAGTGGTTTGTCGGACAGGGGAAGGTCACCCCTCCACTTT. Translation: CASGLSDRGRSPLHF. The chain links TRBV12-5 to TRBJ1-6; 9 bases agree with TRBD1. The CDR3 consists of 15 residues. Germline trimming cut 2 bases from V and 10 bases from J; bases unmatched to any gene: 6. Per germline, CDR1 LGHNT and CDR2 FRNRAP.

V usage is TRBV5-1 and J usage is TRBJ2-2; D gene unclear. The CDR3 is 16 residues long. Trimming took off 2 bases at V and 4 bases at J, with 15 bases between the two ends. CDR1 SGHRS and CDR2 YFSETQ come from the germline V gene. The CDR3 loop is CASSFILPRSTGELFF. The CDR3 DNA reads as TGCGCCAGCAGCTTTATACTCCCGAGGAGCACCGGGGAGCTGTTTTTT.

V is TRBV9 and J is TRBJ1-3; D gene ambiguous. Trimming stripped 5 bases from V and 1 base from J, with 7 bases between. The CDR3 consists of 13 residues. Germline V gives CDR1 SGDLS, CDR2 YYNGEE. The CDR3 nucleotides are TGTGCCAGCAGTGGACCGTCTGGAAACACCATATATTTT. The encoded protein is CASSGPSGNTIYF.

The chain combines TRBV5-1 with TRBJ1-4; 9 bases are a match to TRBD1. Germline V gene sequence: CDR1 SGHRS, CDR2 YFSETQ. With V trimmed by 3 bases and J by 9 bases, 15 bases remained unmatched. The CDR3 is made up of 17 amino acids. In DNA form, the CDR3 reads TGCGCCAGCAGCTCAAAGTCGGGGGGACAGGGAACCCAAAAACTGTTTTTT. It is translated as CASSSKSGGQGTQKLFF.

The chain joins TRBV2 to TRBJ2-5, with D perhaps matching TRBD1 (6 bases). The CDR3 is made up of 13 amino acids. Germline V lookup: CDR1 SNHLY, CDR2 FYNNEI. Between the trimmed V and J ends, which lost 10 bases and 1 base, there was a span of 13 bases. The CDR3 DNA sequence: TGTGCCATCCGAGGACAGCGCCAAGAGACCCAGTACTTC. Its protein product is CAIRGQRQETQYF.

This clone showed up just once. V usage is TRBV13 and J usage is TRBJ2-7; D assignment may be TRBD1 or TRBD2 (6 bases each). V gave up 5 bases and J gave up 3 bases, with 20 bases separating them. The CDR3 has 16 residues. CDR1 and CDR2 from the germline V gene are PRHDT and FYEKMQ (reference sequence). The CDR3 DNA reads TGTGCCAGCAGCCCACCCGAGGGGGGTCCCAACTACGAGCAGTACTTC. Encoded protein: CASSPPEGGPNYEQYF.

This sequence joins TRBV2 and TRBJ1-2; 9 positions agree with TRBD1. V lost 4 bases to trimming and J lost 7 bases; unmatched junction nucleotides: 4. In germline, CDR1 is SNHLY, CDR2 FYNNEI. This CDR3 comprises 13 residues. CDR3 nucleotides: TGTGCCAGCAGTGTACAGGGGGCTGTTGGCTACACCTTC. Amino acid sequence: CASSVQGAVGYTF.

This chain joins TRBV15 and TRBJ2-7; D is perhaps TRBD2 (6 bases). Per germline, CDR1 LNHNV and CDR2 YYDKDF (reference sequence). The germline V and J ends were trimmed by 3 bases and 3 bases, with 12 bases remaining between them. This CDR3 region has 14 residues. CDR3 in DNA: TGTGCCACCAGCAGGGACTACCTGGGCTACGAGCAGTACTTC. This encodes CATSRDYLGYEQYF.

This chain connects TRBV5-1 to TRBJ2-5; TRBD1 agrees at 8 bases. The CDR3 is 17 amino acids. Unmatched junction bases numbered 10, after V lost 3 bases and J lost 0 bases. Germline V gene data show CDR1 as SGHRS and CDR2 as YFSETQ. The DNA for the CDR3 is TGCGCCAGCAGCTCGGGCGACAGGGGTCGACACCAAGAGACCCAGTACTTC. Its translation: CASSSGDRGRHQETQYF.

This clone occurred once. The chain links TRBV3-1 (or the pseudogene TRBV3-2) to TRBJ1-2; no firm D call. The CDR3 is 15 amino acids. CDR1 is LGHDT, CDR2 YNNKEL, per germline (reference sequence). Trimming shortened V by 2 bases and J by 1 base, and 11 bases separated the two germline ends. The CDR3 coding sequence is TGTGCCAGCAGCCAAAATGTTCAGATTAACTATGGCTACACCTTC. Its protein is CASSQNVQINYGYTF.

The rearrangement links TRBV5-4 to TRBJ1-1, with unresolved D. The CDR3 is 12 residues long. Germline-derived CDR1 and CDR2 are SGHNT and YYREEE (reference sequence). V lost 2 bases, J lost 1 base, and 3 bases lay in between. The CDR3 spells CASSFPNTEAFF. The CDR3 DNA reads TGTGCCAGCAGCTTCCCGAACACTGAAGCTTTCTTT.